Listed here are 10 T cell receptor beta chains from one sample, sequenced in a study of blood T cell repertoires in COVID-19. Sequencing used immunoSEQ multiplex PCR; TCRdb keeps in-frame clones, though not all of them. The data show 210,000 or so clones, around four fifths seen once. The sequencing sample was made of peripheral blood. These receptors were taken from a woman aged 50 to 60 with active or convalescent COVID-19.

V usage is TRBV28 and J usage is TRBJ1-3; D is undetermined. Trimming shortened V by 7 bases and J by 4 bases, and 14 bases separated the two germline ends. The CDR3 spans 14 residues. Germline V gene data show CDR1 as MDHEN and CDR2 as SYDVKM. The DNA for the CDR3 is TGTGCCAGCACCTCACATGCGGGGGGAAACACCATATATTTT. Translation gives CASTSHAGGNTIYF. Supplemented by reference TRBV28 and TRBJ1-3, the full variable domain reads DVKVTQSSRYLVKRTGEKVFLECVQDMDHENMFWYRQDPGLGLRLIYFSYDVKMKEKGDIPEGYSVSREKKERFSLILESASTNQTSMYLCASTSHAGGNTIYFGEGSWLTVV.

In its sample, this clone was seen once. The chain joins TRBV24-1 to TRBJ2-1, with D possibly TRBD1 on 5 matching bases. This CDR3 is built from 14 residues. V was cut by 0 bases and J by 8 bases, with 10 bases left in between. Germline V CDR1 and CDR2: KGHDR, SFDVKD. CDR3 nucleotides: TGTGCCACCAGTGATTTGACAGGCGTGGATGAGCAGTTCTTC. Translating it yields CATSDLTGVDEQFF.

CDR3 in amino acids: CASSRNRANSGNTIYF. In nucleotides, the CDR3 is TGTGCCAGCAGTCGAAACAGGGCTAACTCTGGAAACACCATATATTTT. The chain couples TRBV6-6 to TRBJ1-3; D perhaps matches TRBD1 (6 bases). V dropped 5 bases and J dropped 0 bases, with 14 bases sitting between them. The germline CDR1 and CDR2 sequences are MNHNY and SVGAGI (reference sequence). CDR3 length equals 16 residues.

This chain uses TRBV4-1 with TRBJ1-6; 9 nucleotides line up with TRBD1. The CDR3 runs 16 residues. Germline CDR1 and CDR2: MGHRA and YSYEKL. The V gene end was trimmed by 0 bases and the J gene end by 8 bases; junction bases not matched to a gene: 5. The CDR3 reads CASSQDPGTGYSPLHF. Written as DNA, the CDR3 is TGCGCCAGCAGCCAAGATCCCGGGACAGGGTATTCACCCCTCCACTTT.

The chain has TRBV10-3 and TRBJ2-1, with 10 bases that match TRBD2. The CDR3 loop spans 12 amino acids. Germline loops: CDR1 ENHRY, CDR2 SYGVKD. J gave up 7 bases and V 9 bases, and 3 bases lay outside the gene matches. The CDR3 spells CAIAGGQNEQFF. The CDR3 bases are TGTGCCATAGCGGGAGGGCAGAATGAGCAGTTCTTC.

The chain is built from TRBV5-1 and TRBJ2-6, with D uncertain. CDR3 size: 16 residues. Germline V gene sequence: CDR1 SGHRS, CDR2 YFSETQ. With 5 bases removed from V and 2 bases from J, the gap between germline ends came to 14 bases. The CDR3 coding sequence is TGCGCCAGCAGAGAGGAAGTAGCTACTGGGGCCAACGTCCTGACTTTC. Amino acids: CASREEVATGANVLTF.

This sequence joins TRBV5-5 and TRBJ2-3, with 8 bases that match TRBD2. The CDR3 is 18 residues long. V dropped 4 bases and J dropped 1; count of bases not matched to a gene: 14. CDR1 and CDR2 (germline): SGHKS, YYEKEE (reference sequence). CDR3 DNA: TGTGCCAGCAGCCCCAGTTTAAGTACTAGCGGAGGCACAGATACGCAGTATTTT. Translation gives CASSPSLSTSGGTDTQYF.

The genes are TRBV5-1 and TRBJ2-5; D is unresolved. Germline loops: CDR1 SGHRS, CDR2 YFSETQ. The CDR3 sequence is 16 residues long. With 0 bases removed from V and 5 bases from J, the gap between germline ends came to 17 bases. The CDR3 protein is CASSLGRIAGRETQYF. The CDR3 DNA follows: TGCGCCAGCAGCTTGGGAAGGATTGCAGGTCGGGAGACCCAGTACTTC.

This chain joins TRBV30 and TRBJ2-3, with 10 bases identical to TRBD2. The CDR3 is 15 residues long. With 0 bases clipped from V and 5 bases from J, the junction kept 5 bases outside the gene matches. Germline V gene sequence: CDR1 GTSNPN, CDR2 SVGIG (reference sequence). This chain's CDR3 is CAWSVLGLAVDTQYF. As DNA, the CDR3 is TGTGCCTGGAGTGTACTTGGACTAGCGGTAGATACGCAGTATTTT.

This rearrangement joins TRBV19 to TRBJ2-2; maybe TRBD1 (6 bases). V gave up 4 bases and J gave up 1 base, with 10 bases separating them. The CDR3 length is 15 residues. Germline-derived CDR1 and CDR2 are LNHDA and SQIVND (reference sequence). CDR3 coding DNA: TGTGCCAGTAGTACAGGACAGTTGAACACCGGGGAGCTGTTTTTT. Translated: CASSTGQLNTGELFF.